This T cell receptor (beta chain) emerged from a study of OX40 agonist ivuxolimab in advanced cancers. Notes on the research overall: The costimulatory receptor OX40 (CD134) was targeted by ivuxolimab, a fully human IgG2 agonistic monoclonal antibody. Intravenous ivuxolimab was administered to patients every 2 weeks at six dose levels: 0.01, 0.1, 0.3, 1.5, 3 and 10 mg/kg. Of the approximately 50 patients in dose escalation, approximately 20 had hepatocellular carcinoma, some 15 had melanoma, 9 had renal cell carcinoma and 9 had head and neck cancer. A male proportion of roughly 80% and a mean age of 60 years, ranging from roughly 23 to 79, were recorded for the dose-escalation cohort. Prior anti-PD-1, anti-PD-L1 or anti-CTLA-4 therapy was permitted, and checkpoint inhibitors had been received by under 50% of dose-escalation patients. Partial responses were achieved by three dose-escalation patients, of whom one had hepatocellular carcinoma and two had cutaneous melanoma. Peripheral TCRbeta sequencing was intended to test whether TCR sequence diversity was altered and clonal T-cell expansion was caused by ivuxolimab. The paper covers the monotherapy dose-escalation part of the phase I ivuxolimab trial, which included N ≈ 57 patients. Beyond this particular receptor, the publication reports: After ivuxolimab, CD8+ T cells had more expanded clones than CD4+ T cells on average. Antigen specificity was not determined for the clonally expanded peripheral T cells. At doses of 0.1 to 3.0 mg/kg, clonal expansion of both CD4+ and CD8+ blood T cells was observed from baseline to week 6. Low levels of normalized T-cell clonal expansion were also shown by some nonresponding patients. In the 0.1-3.0 mg/kg groups, partial responders had among the lowest normalized peripheral clonal expansion, particularly in CD8+ T cells.

Of note for this clone: This clone's antigen is unknown. Base qualities were left out, and no much larger clone turns up one base away.

Genomic DNA was isolated from the sorted cells so that the TCRbeta CDR3 region could be sequenced. The immunoSEQ Assay was used to sequence the TCRbeta CDR3 regions. This immuneACCESS table, as held by TCRdb, lists in-frame sequences with V and J called but not all clones. Of the missing ones, under half trace to an unresolved V gene in checked studies; the others have no known cause. Present in this sample are about 48,000 clones, approximately 91% of which were seen just once. Over 6.5% of the sample is taken by the ten largest. Trimming at the junction amounts to 3 bases on V and 4 bases on J, and the germline ends lie 7 bases apart. Inclusive of the bounding cysteine and phenylalanine, the CDR3 is 12 residues long. Just the 36-base CDR3 DNA is kept, in frame starting at base 1. In the germline V gene, CDR1 corresponds to SGHRS and CDR2 to YFSETQ. The trial excluded patients who had a history of autoimmune disease or who were on systemic immunosuppression. Peripheral blood for TCR sequencing was drawn from every dose cohort at baseline, at cycle 4 day 1 and at cycle 7 day 1. The samples were drawn from a first-in-human, open-label, multicenter phase I dose-escalation trial of ivuxolimab. The trial enrolled adults with locally advanced or metastatic head and neck squamous cell, hepatocellular, melanoma or renal cell carcinoma. CD4+ and CD8+ T cells were sorted separately from peripheral blood before TCR sequencing.

Sequenced here: CD4+ or CD8+ T cells sorted from blood, sampled in a trial of the OX40 agonist ivuxolimab. The TCR originated in an adult with an advanced solid tumor such as melanoma, head and neck, liver or kidney cancer. The receptor chain draws on TRBV5-1 and TRBJ1-2; the D gene is possibly TRBD1, with 5 bases matching. The CDR3 here reads CASSSGAYGYTF. The nucleotide sequence reads TGCGCCAGCAGCTCCGGGGCCTATGGCTACACCTTC.